One sample yielded the 27 T cell receptor beta chains listed below, sequenced in a study of naive and memory T cell subsets. The beta constant-region primer was an equimolar mix of two oligonucleotides covering TRBC1 and TRBC2. Nested alpha and beta constant-region primers with the SP2 primer drove four PCR rounds on ligated cDNA. TCRdb recomputed calls from the UMI-ligation and nested PCR reads with MiXCR, one row per CDR3 protein. Here the sample spans over 100,000 distinct CDR3 sequences, 35% to 45% being singletons. Sequenced sample: central memory CD4+ T cells from blood. The source is a human donor in good health.

This clonotype was recorded a few times. The chain uses TRBV7-9 and TRBJ1-5, with D hard to call. V lost 6 bases and J 1 base, leaving 10 bases between the germline ends. This CDR3 spans 14 amino acids. Germline CDR1 and CDR2: SEHNR and FQNEAQ (reference sequence). Here the CDR3 DNA reads TGTGCCAGCAGTCATGACTGGAGCAATCAGCCCCAGCATTTT. Translated: CASSHDWSNQPQHF.

The rearrangement uses TRBV4-3 and TRBJ1-5, with D possibly being TRBD1 (5 bases). There are 16 residues in the CDR3. Looked up from germline, CDR1 is LGHNA and CDR2 is YSLEER. Trimming cost V 0 bases and J 4 bases, with 13 bases left between them. This CDR3 reads CASSQDFGRDNQPQHF. Written as DNA, the CDR3 is TGCGCCAGCAGCCAAGATTTCGGCAGGGATAATCAGCCCCAGCATTTT.

This chain connects TRBV29-1 to TRBJ2-7, with TRBD2 identical over 10 bases. This CDR3 has 14 amino acids. V lost 5 bases, J lost 0 bases, and 4 bases stayed unmatched. In germline, CDR1 is SQVTM, CDR2 ANQGSEA. The CDR3 DNA reads TGCAGCGTTTCAGCGGGAGGGAGCTCCTACGAGCAGTACTTC. The encoded protein is CSVSAGGSSYEQYF.

The chain combines TRBV12-3 or TRBV12-4 with TRBJ2-1; TRBD2 matches 7 bases. This CDR3 has 14 amino acids. With V trimmed by 6 bases and J by 6 bases, 8 bases remained unmatched. This chain's CDR3 is CASRTGTTPNEQFF. The CDR3, as DNA: TGTGCCAGCAGAACCGGGACTACCCCCAATGAGCAGTTCTTC.

The chain employs TRBV6-6 and TRBJ2-3; 8 nucleotides line up with TRBD2. Germline loops: CDR1 MNHNY, CDR2 SVGAGI (reference sequence). V gave up 5 bases and J gave up 3 bases; unmatched junction bases: 7. This CDR3 has 15 residues. The CDR3 region is CASSTQSGSTDTQYF. The CDR3 DNA is TGTGCCAGCAGTACGCAGAGCGGGAGTACAGATACGCAGTATTTT.

Many counts were recorded for this clonotype. V gene TRBV29-1 combines with J gene TRBJ2-5; a possible D gene is TRBD2 (5 bases). Germline CDR1 reads SQVTM; CDR2 reads ANQGSEA. This CDR3 has 14 residues. The germline V and J ends were trimmed by 1 base and 5 bases, with 14 bases remaining between them. The DNA for the CDR3 is TGCAGCGTTGAAGGGATCGGGCGGGTCGAGACCCAGTACTTC. It translates to CSVEGIGRVETQYF.

A few counts support this clonotype. The rearrangement links TRBV6-2 or TRBV6-3 to TRBJ2-7; weak D call: TRBD2 (5 bases). Trimming took off 6 bases at V and 4 bases at J, with 10 bases between the two ends. The germline gives CDR1 MNHEY, CDR2 SVGEGT. The CDR3 is made up of 12 amino acids. DNA for the CDR3: TGTGCCAGCAGCCCCGGGAATTACGAGCAGTACTTC. It is translated as CASSPGNYEQYF.

This clonotype has only a few counts. The V gene is TRBV18, the J gene TRBJ1-2; 12 nucleotides line up with TRBD1. The CDR3 extends over 15 amino acids. Germline CDR1 is KGHSH and CDR2 is LQKENI. V trimming: 5 bases; J trimming: 6 bases; junction bases outside the gene matches: 7. Written as DNA, the CDR3 is TGTGCCAGCTCAGCCGGGACAGGGGGCGGAGATGGCTACACCTTC. Residues: CASSAGTGGGDGYTF.

This clonotype appeared a few times. This rearrangement joins TRBV9 to TRBJ2-7; D may match TRBD1 or TRBD2 (5 bases each). The CDR3 is made up of 18 amino acids. Germline lookup yields CDR1 SGDLS and CDR2 YYNGEE. V dropped 0 bases and J dropped 5 bases, with 24 bases sitting between them. CDR3 sequence: CASSVDAMGWGSRNEQYF. CDR3 coding DNA: TGTGCCAGCAGCGTAGATGCCATGGGATGGGGGAGTCGTAACGAGCAGTACTTC.

The sample holds a few counts of this clonotype. The V and J genes are TRBV20-1 and TRBJ2-2; 7 bases agree with TRBD2. In germline, CDR1 is DFQATT, CDR2 SNEGSKA (reference sequence). V dropped 3 bases and J dropped 2; count of bases not matched to a gene: 9. The CDR3 is 16 residues long. Written as DNA, the CDR3 is TGCAGTGCTAGGGATCTCGGCGGGAGAAACACCGGGGAGCTGTTTTTT. It yields the protein CSARDLGGRNTGELFF.

The J gene is TRBJ2-3, the V gene TRBV10-2, with unresolved D. V lost 6 bases and J 3 bases, leaving 7 bases between the germline ends. This CDR3 spans 12 amino acids. The V gene's germline CDR1 is WSHSY and CDR2 SAAADI. This CDR3 reads CASRTSTDTQYF. The CDR3 DNA reads as TGCGCCAGCAGAACCTCAACAGATACGCAGTATTTT.

This clonotype was counted only a few times. The gene calls are TRBV24-1 and TRBJ1-1; D not resolved. With 7 bases removed from V and 0 bases from J, the gap between germline ends came to 11 bases. Germline loops: CDR1 KGHDR, CDR2 SFDVKD. The CDR3 is made up of 14 amino acids. This chain's CDR3 is CATRSRTMNTEAFF. CDR3 coding DNA: TGTGCCACCAGGAGTCGGACTATGAACACTGAAGCTTTCTTT.

The genes are TRBV12-3 or TRBV12-4 and TRBJ1-2, with 10 bases aligning to TRBD1. After removal of 0 bases from V and 8 bases from J, the junction contained 6 bases not matched to a gene. This CDR3 region has 15 residues. CDR3 nucleotide sequence: TGTGCCAGCAGTTTAGCGCCGACAGGGGGCTACGGCTACACCTTC. Translation: CASSLAPTGGYGYTF.

This rearrangement joins TRBV3-1 to TRBJ2-1; TRBD2 matches at 12 bases. The CDR3 sequence is 15 residues long. V was clipped by 5 bases and J by 7 bases; unmatched bases: 6. Germline CDR1 LGHDT, CDR2 YNNKEL (reference sequence). CDR3 DNA: TGTGCCAGCAGCTCCAGACTAGCGGGAGTAAATGAGCAGTTCTTC. This sequence encodes CASSSRLAGVNEQFF.

This clonotype was observed a few times. V usage is TRBV6-5 and J usage is TRBJ1-1; the D is unclear. Per the germline V gene, CDR1 is MNHEY and CDR2 is SVGAGI. Trimming took 3 bases from V and 7 from J, leaving 12 bases between them. The length of the CDR3 is 13 residues. CDR3 residues: CASSYVGTGEAFF. In DNA, the CDR3 is TGTGCCAGCAGTTATGTGGGAACGGGTGAAGCTTTCTTT.

The rearrangement joins TRBV5-6 to TRBJ2-1; TRBD2 matches 14 bases. With V trimmed by 2 bases and J by 1 base, 11 bases remained unmatched. In germline, CDR1 is SGHDT, CDR2 YYEEEE. The CDR3 consists of 20 residues. The DNA for the CDR3 is TGTGCCAGCAGCTTAGGGACTAGCGGGAGAATAAGGGGGTCCTACAATGAGCAGTTCTTC. Amino acid sequence: CASSLGTSGRIRGSYNEQFF. The full variable domain, completed using reference TRBV5-6 and TRBJ2-1, is DAGVTQSPTHLIKTRGQQVTLRCSPKSGHDTVSWYQQALGQGPQFIFQYYEEEERQRGNFPDRFSGHQFPNYSSELNVNALLLGDSALYLCASSLGTSGRIRGSYNEQFFGPGTRLTVL.

The V gene is TRBV28, the J gene TRBJ2-7; TRBD1 is a possible D gene (6 bases). The V gene's germline CDR1 is MDHEN and CDR2 SYDVKM. This CDR3 contains 15 residues. The CDR3 nucleotides read TGTGCGACACATTCCCTAACAGGGTATCCCCACGAGCAGTACTTC. As protein: CATHSLTGYPHEQYF.

J is TRBJ2-3 and V is TRBV7-2; 9 bases are a match to TRBD2. This CDR3 spans 13 amino acids. The V segment lost 5 bases and the J segment 5 bases; nucleotides outside the gene matches: 2. In germline, CDR1 is SGHTA, CDR2 FQGNSA. The CDR3 sequence: CASSVLAGDTQYF. DNA of the CDR3: TGTGCCAGCAGCGTACTAGCGGGAGATACGCAGTATTTT.

This clonotype was observed a handful of times. V usage is TRBV12-3 or TRBV12-4 and J usage is TRBJ2-3, with 8 bases that match TRBD2. The CDR3 covers 16 residues. The V gene end was trimmed by 7 bases and the J gene end by 6 bases; junction bases not matched to a gene: 15. The CDR3 sequence is CASIPGSSSGMDTQYF. The CDR3 DNA reads TGTGCCAGCATCCCCGGGAGTAGTAGCGGGATGGATACGCAGTATTTT.

The CDR3 is CASSPSWTGRFAFF. CDR3 sequence (DNA): TGTGCCAGCAGCCCCAGTTGGACAGGGCGGTTTGCTTTCTTT. The chain recombines TRBV28 with TRBJ1-1; 8 bases fit TRBD1. V lost 6 bases, J lost 11 bases, and 14 bases stayed unmatched. Germline assignment: CDR1 MDHEN and CDR2 SYDVKM. The CDR3 is 14 residues long. Full variable domain (outside the CDR3, taken from reference TRBV28 and TRBJ1-1): DVKVTQSSRYLVKRTGEKVFLECVQDMDHENMFWYRQDPGLGLRLIYFSYDVKMKEKGDIPEGYSVSREKKERFSLILESASTNQTSMYLCASSPSWTGRFAFFGQGTRLTVV.

This clonotype was seen a handful of times. The genes are TRBV11-3 and TRBJ2-6; D is undetermined. The ends were cut back, 7 bases at V and 1 base at J, with 5 bases in the middle. The germline CDR1 and CDR2 sequences are SGHNT and YENEEA. This CDR3 comprises 13 residues. The CDR3 DNA follows: TGTGCCAGCACCTCTTCTGGGGCCAACGTCCTGACTTTC. Its translation is CASTSSGANVLTF.

The table lists this clonotype with a few counts. The J gene is TRBJ1-6, the V gene TRBV7-9; TRBD1 might be the D (5 bases). V was cut by 2 bases and J by 0 bases, with 11 bases left in between. There are 17 residues in the CDR3. Germline V CDR1 and CDR2: SEHNR, FQNEAQ (reference sequence). DNA of the CDR3: TGTGCCAGCAGCTTAAGGGGCCGGAGCTCCTATAATTCACCCCTCCACTTT. It specifies CASSLRGRSSYNSPLHF.

This clonotype was seen once. The chain has TRBV15 and TRBJ2-2, with 7 bases aligning to TRBD2. Unmatched junction bases numbered 3, after V lost 5 bases and J lost 6 bases. Germline V lookup: CDR1 LNHNV, CDR2 YYDKDF (reference sequence). CDR3 length: 13 residues. CDR3 nucleotides: TGTGCCACCAGCCAGGGAGGGGCCGGGGAGCTGTTTTTT. Its translation: CATSQGGAGELFF.

The genes are TRBV6-5 and TRBJ1-1; possible D gene TRBD1, 6 bases. The CDR3 runs to 13 residues. Germline-derived CDR1 and CDR2 are MNHEY and SVGAGI. Deletions cut 6 bases from V and 0 bases from J, with 8 bases between. CDR3 sequence reads: CASRDSLNTEAFF. Here the CDR3 DNA reads TGTGCCAGCAGGGACAGTTTGAACACTGAAGCTTTCTTT.

This clonotype turned up a few times. The genes are TRBV12-3 or TRBV12-4 and TRBJ1-5; D unresolved. This CDR3 has 13 amino acids. V lost 3 bases to trimming and J lost 5 bases, with 8 bases between them. This chain's CDR3 is CASSLYIDQPQHF. CDR3 sequence (DNA): TGTGCCAGCAGTTTGTACATAGATCAGCCCCAGCATTTT.

The chain joins TRBV28 to TRBJ1-2; D is undetermined. The germline V gene has CDR1 MDHEN and CDR2 SYDVKM. The germline V and J ends were trimmed by 8 bases and 2 bases, with 15 bases remaining between them. There are 14 residues in the CDR3. The CDR3 nucleotides are TGTGCCAGCCATCCCCCCCGCAGGAACTATGGCTACACCTTC. Translated, it gives CASHPPRRNYGYTF.

This clonotype was observed a few times. The chain recombines TRBV5-1 with TRBJ1-1, with D perhaps TRBD1 (6 bases). V shed 3 bases and J shed 4 bases, with 16 bases lying between them. CDR1 is SGHRS, CDR2 YFSETQ, per germline. The CDR3 runs to 15 residues. CDR3 loop: CASSSEQGWTTEAFF. CDR3 DNA sequence: TGCGCCAGCAGCTCCGAACAGGGTTGGACCACTGAAGCTTTCTTT.